This T cell receptor (beta chain) was identified during a study of prognosis after radiotherapy for stage I lung cancer (dated by TCRdb to the early 2020s). Regarding the complete study: Roughly 20 stage I NSCLC patients were enrolled in Nanjing, China, between early 2018 and early 2019. The cohort included under 15 men and several women, with a median age of almost 75 years and a range of roughly 50 to 85 years. All patients were regarded as medically inoperable, because of comorbidities in over 10 patients and refusal of surgery in roughly 7 patients. Distant metastases were developed by four of the 19 patients after SBRT, at a median of around seven months, whereas no significant progression was observed in the other 15 patients. The study sequenced some 38 blood samples from around 19 patients, one before and one after SBRT per patient. Image-guided IMRT or VMAT was used to deliver SBRT in 3 to 5 fractions at a biologically effective dose of at least 100 Gy. Stage I lung tumors that were newly diagnosed and primary were found in approximately 15 patients, while five patients had oligometastatic NSCLC after surgical resection of the primary tumor. About 12 patients had adenocarcinoma and several had squamous cell carcinoma as the tumor histology. SBRT was not combined with any concurrent therapy in any patient. This study profiled peripheral blood TCR beta repertoires from stage I NSCLC patients before and after stereotactic body radiotherapy and linked the repertoires to distant failure. Study-wide findings and limitations: All reported P values were unadjusted for multiple comparisons. After SBRT, the count of unique TCR clones dropped from a median of approximately 10,000 beforehand to nearly 7,000 afterward (Wilcoxon paired P=0.011). The study was limited by the small cohort and short follow-up, and independent validation of the study findings is required. Differences by metastasis status were reportedly seen in TRBV and TRBJ usage frequencies, involving two V genes at baseline and, after SBRT, eight to ten V genes and two J genes. Post-SBRT Shannon entropy and its change from baseline were lower in patients who developed distant metastases; baseline Shannon entropy was not associated with metastases. No determination of tumor specificity was made for expanded TCR clones.

On this clonotype itself: Its specific antigen is unknown. This likely comes from a read error, as the CDR3 has no conserved phenylalanine or tryptophan at its end.

A history of other malignancies or of prior chemotherapy or radiotherapy was absent in all patients, and node-negative disease was shown on CT and PET/CT in all patients. At each of the two time points, 6 to 7.5 milliliters of peripheral venous blood were collected into EDTA tubes. Ficoll-Paque Plus density-gradient centrifugation was used to isolate PBMCs. Immediately after collection, samples were stored at -80 degrees C until analysis. V lost 6 bases and J lost 7 bases; the stretch between them is 16 bases long. The CDR3 contains 15 residues when both ends are counted. The DNA shown is the 45-base CDR3, in frame from base 1. As encoded in the germline V gene, CDR1 is MNHNS while CDR2 is SASEGT. Two rounds of multiplex PCR on genomic DNA were used to amplify the TCR beta CDR3 region. The first PCR round used primers specific to each TRBV and TRBJ gene, and the primer sequences were filed in Chinese patent CN105087789A. Universal primers were used in the second PCR round. The Roche High Pure PCR Template Preparation Kit was used to extract genomic DNA from frozen PBMCs. Libraries were sequenced paired-end with 151 bp reads on an Illumina HiSeq 3000. The original pipeline was this. CutAdapt was used to discard raw reads that did not contain the multiplex PCR primer sequences. PEAR was used to merge high-quality paired reads into contigs. By alignment to reference sequences, MiXCR assigned TRB V, D and J gene segments to each contig. CDR3 sequences were clustered by base quality and sequence similarity to remove sequencing errors. Shannon entropy, normalized by the natural log of the productive TCR sequence number, served as the measure of diversity. To get clonality, Shannon entropy was divided by the natural log of the number of unique clonotypes, and that result was subtracted from one. The Youden index of ROC curves was used to select progression-free survival cut-offs for repertoire metrics, and analyses were performed in R 3.5.3. TCRdb reanalyzed the raw reads on its own, using fastp at Q25 for trimming and MiXCR for clone calling, and kept in-frame beta chains. Each record represents a unique CDR3 protein, reported with the most common genes and DNA among its rows. TCRdb, not the authors, supplied the V and J calls. Present in this sample are over 14,000 distinct CDR3 sequences, 31% of which were seen just once. About 27% of the sample belongs to the ten largest clones.

The material was PBMCs, obtained before or after stereotactic body radiation therapy (not recorded which). The rearrangement combines TRBV6-1 with TRBJ1-6; the D gene assignment is ambiguous. This receptor was obtained from a donor of 50 years or more with non-small cell lung cancer. The bases are TGTGCCAGCAGGCCCTGGGGTAAGAGGAATTCACCCCTCCACTCT. It translates as CASRPWGKRNSPLHS.